A selection of T cell receptor beta chains follows, all from one sample in a study of cytomegalovirus exposure and HLA in healthy donors. Produced via immunoSEQ multiplex PCR; TCRdb's table is partial and in-frame only. This sample has some 93,000 clones; under 85% occur once, and the top ten carry under 4%. The sample consisted of PBMCs. The receptors originated from a woman in her thirties or forties in good health and CMV-seronegative. The CDR3 runs from the conserved cysteine through the conserved F or W. The order of the fields is clone size, CDR3 length, J gene, D gene, V gene, CDR3 DNA, CDR3 protein. A D gene is named only where the DNA matches it firmly. Rows give clone size only sometimes, using once, few, many, or a class for an expanded clone.

clone_size: -
cdr3_length: 15
j_call: TRBJ2-1
d_call: TRBD1
v_call: TRBV29-1
cdr3_nt: TGCAGCGTTGAAGTCATCACAGGGGCCTACAATGAGCAGTTCTTC
cdr3_aa: CSVEVITGAYNEQFF

clone_size: -
cdr3_length: 17
j_call: TRBJ1-1
d_call: TRBD1
v_call: TRBV10-3
cdr3_nt: TGTGCCATCAGTGAGGGGGACAGGGGCCGCCACCCCACTGAAGCTTTCTTT
cdr3_aa: CAISEGDRGRHPTEAFF

clone_size: few
cdr3_length: 16
j_call: TRBJ2-1
d_call: TRBD2
v_call: TRBV27
cdr3_nt: TGTGCCAGCAGTTTATACGGCGGGAGGGCCGGAAATGAGCAGTTCTTC
cdr3_aa: CASSLYGGRAGNEQFF

clone_size: once
cdr3_length: 13
j_call: TRBJ1-3
d_call: -
v_call: TRBV28
cdr3_nt: TGTGCCACCGGAGGAGGCCCTGGAAACACCATATATTTT
cdr3_aa: CATGGGPGNTIYF

clone_size: -
cdr3_length: 17
j_call: TRBJ2-7
d_call: TRBD2
v_call: TRBV11-2
cdr3_nt: TGTGCCAGCAGCTTAAAAACTAGCGGGAGTTGGGGGTACGAGCAGTACTTC
cdr3_aa: CASSLKTSGSWGYEQYF

clone_size: -
cdr3_length: 17
j_call: TRBJ2-7
d_call: TRBD2
v_call: TRBV27
cdr3_nt: TGTGCCAGCAGTTCCCTTCTCCTAGCGGGCAACTCCTACGAGCAGTACTTC
cdr3_aa: CASSSLLLAGNSYEQYF

clone_size: -
cdr3_length: 14
j_call: TRBJ1-1
d_call: -
v_call: TRBV2
cdr3_nt: TGTGCCAGCAGTGAAGCACGACAGAACACTGAAGCTTTCTTT
cdr3_aa: CASSEARQNTEAFF

clone_size: -
cdr3_length: 14
j_call: TRBJ2-5
d_call: TRBD1
v_call: TRBV5-1
cdr3_nt: TGCGCCAGCAGCGTATCAGGGGGCTCTGAGACCCAGTACTTC
cdr3_aa: CASSVSGGSETQYF

clone_size: -
cdr3_length: 15
j_call: TRBJ2-5
d_call: -
v_call: TRBV7-9
cdr3_nt: TGTGCCAGCAGCGAAGCCTTGACAGGTCGAGAGACCCAGTACTTC
cdr3_aa: CASSEALTGRETQYF

clone_size: few
cdr3_length: 15
j_call: TRBJ2-3
d_call: TRBD2
v_call: TRBV6-4
cdr3_nt: TGTGCCACCCTACCGACTAGCGGGAGTGCAGATACGCAGTATTTT
cdr3_aa: CATLPTSGSADTQYF

clone_size: -
cdr3_length: 15
j_call: TRBJ2-2
d_call: TRBD2
v_call: TRBV5-1
cdr3_nt: TGCGCCAGCAGCTTACTAGCGGGAGACACCGGGGAGCTGTTTTTT
cdr3_aa: CASSLLAGDTGELFF

clone_size: -
cdr3_length: 14
j_call: TRBJ2-1
d_call: TRBD1
v_call: TRBV27
cdr3_nt: TGTGCCAGCAGTTTTGGGGACAGCCTCAATGAGCAGTTCTTC
cdr3_aa: CASSFGDSLNEQFF

clone_size: -
cdr3_length: 13
j_call: TRBJ2-5
d_call: -
v_call: TRBV6-1
cdr3_nt: TGTGCCAGCAGCGGGGGGCGCAAAGAGACCCAGTACTTC
cdr3_aa: CASSGGRKETQYF

clone_size: -
cdr3_length: 14
j_call: TRBJ1-1
d_call: -
v_call: TRBV28
cdr3_nt: TGTGCCAGCAGTGCTCCAGTGGGGCAAACTGAAGCTTTCTTT
cdr3_aa: CASSAPVGQTEAFF

clone_size: -
cdr3_length: 17
j_call: TRBJ2-7
d_call: -
v_call: TRBV28
cdr3_nt: TGTGCCAGCAGCTTCATCCCCATAACGGGGGAGCTCTACGAGCAGTACTTC
cdr3_aa: CASSFIPITGELYEQYF

clone_size: -
cdr3_length: 14
j_call: TRBJ2-5
d_call: -
v_call: TRBV6-1
cdr3_nt: TGTGCCAGCAGTGACAGGGGGGCAGCAGAGACCCAGTACTTC
cdr3_aa: CASSDRGAAETQYF

clone_size: -
cdr3_length: 15
j_call: TRBJ2-7
d_call: TRBD2
v_call: TRBV7-2
cdr3_nt: TGTGCCAGCAGCTTAGACGCGCGGGAGGGCTCCGAGCAGTACTTC
cdr3_aa: CASSLDAREGSEQYF

clone_size: -
cdr3_length: 12
j_call: TRBJ2-2
d_call: -
v_call: TRBV6-6
cdr3_nt: TGTGCCAGCAGTTCGGGCGGGAGGGAGCTGTTTTTT
cdr3_aa: CASSSGGRELFF

clone_size: -
cdr3_length: 14
j_call: TRBJ2-1
d_call: TRBD2
v_call: TRBV29-1
cdr3_nt: TGCAGCGTGGCGACTAGCGGGAGTCACCCTGAGCAGTTCTTC
cdr3_aa: CSVATSGSHPEQFF

clone_size: few
cdr3_length: 13
j_call: TRBJ1-5
d_call: TRBD1
v_call: TRBV10-2
cdr3_nt: TGCGCCACCCAGGGACAGGCGGATCAGCCCCAGCATTTT
cdr3_aa: CATQGQADQPQHF

clone_size: once
cdr3_length: 15
j_call: TRBJ2-1
d_call: -
v_call: TRBV9
cdr3_nt: TGTGCCAGCAGCGTAGCAGCGAGGACCTACAATGAGCAGTTCTTC
cdr3_aa: CASSVAARTYNEQFF

clone_size: -
cdr3_length: 14
j_call: TRBJ2-5
d_call: TRBD1
v_call: TRBV5-5
cdr3_nt: TGTGCCAGCAGCCCACGGACAGGCCAAGAGACCCAGTACTTC
cdr3_aa: CASSPRTGQETQYF

clone_size: -
cdr3_length: 12
j_call: TRBJ1-1
d_call: -
v_call: TRBV6-6
cdr3_nt: TGTGCCAGCAGTTACTATGACAGTGAAGCTTTCTTT
cdr3_aa: CASSYYDSEAFF

clone_size: -
cdr3_length: 16
j_call: TRBJ1-5
d_call: TRBD1
v_call: TRBV28
cdr3_nt: TGTGCCAGCAGTCCGTCCAGGACAGGGGCCAATCAGCCCCAGCATTTT
cdr3_aa: CASSPSRTGANQPQHF

clone_size: few
cdr3_length: 15
j_call: TRBJ1-4
d_call: -
v_call: TRBV6-5
cdr3_nt: TGTGCCAGCAGTTACTCGGGCAGGGCGGATGAAAAACTGTTTTTT
cdr3_aa: CASSYSGRADEKLFF

clone_size: -
cdr3_length: 14
j_call: TRBJ2-3
d_call: -
v_call: TRBV4-3
cdr3_nt: TGCGCCAGCAGCCAAGAGCGGAGCACAGATACGCAGTATTTT
cdr3_aa: CASSQERSTDTQYF

clone_size: few
cdr3_length: 13
j_call: TRBJ1-1
d_call: -
v_call: TRBV6-6
cdr3_nt: TGTGCCAGCAGCTATCCAGGGCCATTGGAGGCTTTCTTT
cdr3_aa: CASSYPGPLEAFF

clone_size: -
cdr3_length: 15
j_call: TRBJ2-7
d_call: -
v_call: TRBV2
cdr3_nt: TGTGCCAGCAGTGGTCGGGTCCCCGTAGGTGGCGAGCAGTACTTC
cdr3_aa: CASSGRVPVGGEQYF

clone_size: once
cdr3_length: 15
j_call: TRBJ2-1
d_call: TRBD2
v_call: TRBV6-6
cdr3_nt: TGTGCCAGCAGTTACCGTGGACTAGCGGGAGATGAGCAGTTCTTC
cdr3_aa: CASSYRGLAGDEQFF

clone_size: -
cdr3_length: 15
j_call: TRBJ1-1
d_call: -
v_call: TRBV4-3
cdr3_nt: TGCGCCAGCAGCCGAGAACAGGGAGGGAGGACTGAAGCTTTCTTT
cdr3_aa: CASSREQGGRTEAFF

clone_size: -
cdr3_length: 16
j_call: TRBJ2-1
d_call: -
v_call: TRBV5-6
cdr3_nt: TGTGCCAGCAGACCTTCCAGGCCAGGCTCCTACAATGAGCAGTTCTTC
cdr3_aa: CASRPSRPGSYNEQFF

clone_size: -
cdr3_length: 17
j_call: TRBJ2-1
d_call: -
v_call: TRBV7-6
cdr3_nt: TGTGCCAGCAGCGCTCCCGGGGCGGGATTAAGATACAATGAGCAGTTCTTC
cdr3_aa: CASSAPGAGLRYNEQFF

clone_size: -
cdr3_length: 13
j_call: TRBJ2-1
d_call: TRBD1
v_call: TRBV6-5
cdr3_nt: TGTGCCAGCAGCCCGACAGGGCAGGGTGAGCAGTTCTTC
cdr3_aa: CASSPTGQGEQFF

clone_size: -
cdr3_length: 15
j_call: TRBJ2-5
d_call: TRBD1
v_call: TRBV9
cdr3_nt: TGTGCCAGCAGCTTGGGACAGGGGATCCAAGAGACCCAGTACTTC
cdr3_aa: CASSLGQGIQETQYF

clone_size: -
cdr3_length: 14
j_call: TRBJ1-2
d_call: TRBD1
v_call: TRBV27
cdr3_nt: TGTGCCAGCAGAAGGACCGGGACAGACTATGGCTACACCTTC
cdr3_aa: CASRRTGTDYGYTF

clone_size: -
cdr3_length: 14
j_call: TRBJ2-2
d_call: TRBD2
v_call: TRBV5-1
cdr3_nt: TGCGCCAGCAGAAGAATGCGGGAGTCCGGGGAGCTGTTTTTT
cdr3_aa: CASRRMRESGELFF

clone_size: -
cdr3_length: 16
j_call: TRBJ1-6
d_call: -
v_call: TRBV27
cdr3_nt: TGTGCCAGCTCCCGGGGGGGGCGGATCTCTGGGTCACCCCTCCACTTT
cdr3_aa: CASSRGGRISGSPLHF

clone_size: -
cdr3_length: 14
j_call: TRBJ2-7
d_call: TRBD2
v_call: TRBV7-9
cdr3_nt: TGTGCCAGCAGCTTAGGCGGGAGCTCCTACGAGCAGTGCTTC
cdr3_aa: CASSLGGSSYEQCF

clone_size: -
cdr3_length: 14
j_call: TRBJ2-1
d_call: -
v_call: TRBV28
cdr3_nt: TGTGCCAGCAGCGCCCGGAGAAGGCTCGGTGAGCAGTTCTTC
cdr3_aa: CASSARRRLGEQFF

clone_size: -
cdr3_length: 15
j_call: TRBJ2-1
d_call: TRBD1
v_call: TRBV15
cdr3_nt: TGTGCCACCAGCTTAGGGGGACAGGGGTACAATGAGCAGTTCTTC
cdr3_aa: CATSLGGQGYNEQFF

clone_size: -
cdr3_length: 14
j_call: TRBJ2-5
d_call: TRBD1
v_call: TRBV7-6
cdr3_nt: TGTGCCAGCAGCTTATCGACAGGGACCCAGACCCAGTACTTC
cdr3_aa: CASSLSTGTQTQYF

clone_size: few
cdr3_length: 15
j_call: TRBJ1-5
d_call: -
v_call: TRBV28
cdr3_nt: TGTGCCAGCACCAGATACGGGAATAGCAATCAGCCCCAGCATTTT
cdr3_aa: CASTRYGNSNQPQHF

clone_size: -
cdr3_length: 13
j_call: TRBJ2-1
d_call: -
v_call: TRBV29-1
cdr3_nt: TGCAGCGTTCCGCGTCTCTCCTACAATGAGCAGTTCTTC
cdr3_aa: CSVPRLSYNEQFF

clone_size: -
cdr3_length: 13
j_call: TRBJ1-5
d_call: TRBD1
v_call: TRBV27
cdr3_nt: TGTGCCAGCAGTTGGACAGGGGGTCAGCCCCAGCATTTT
cdr3_aa: CASSWTGGQPQHF

clone_size: few
cdr3_length: 16
j_call: TRBJ1-4
d_call: -
v_call: TRBV5-1
cdr3_nt: TGCGCCAGCACGCCTGATGGTCACGGTGATAATGAAAAACTGTTTTTT
cdr3_aa: CASTPDGHGDNEKLFF

clone_size: -
cdr3_length: 17
j_call: TRBJ2-1
d_call: TRBD2
v_call: TRBV11-3
cdr3_nt: TGTGCCAGCAGCCAGACTAGCGGGAGGGGGTCCTACAATGAGCAGTTCTTC
cdr3_aa: CASSQTSGRGSYNEQFF

clone_size: -
cdr3_length: 17
j_call: TRBJ2-6
d_call: -
v_call: TRBV4-1
cdr3_nt: TGCGCCAGCAGCCAAGCCCCGGGGGTAACTGGGGCCAACGTCCTGACTTTC
cdr3_aa: CASSQAPGVTGANVLTF

clone_size: -
cdr3_length: 14
j_call: TRBJ2-3
d_call: TRBD2
v_call: TRBV29-1
cdr3_nt: TGCAGCGTCCCCGGGACTAGCCGGACAGATACGCAGTATTTT
cdr3_aa: CSVPGTSRTDTQYF

clone_size: -
cdr3_length: 13
j_call: TRBJ2-1
d_call: -
v_call: TRBV29-1
cdr3_nt: TGCAGCGTCCCCAAAGGGGGGGACAATGAGCAGTTCTTC
cdr3_aa: CSVPKGGDNEQFF

clone_size: -
cdr3_length: 15
j_call: TRBJ2-3
d_call: -
v_call: TRBV6-1
cdr3_nt: TGTGCCAGCAAGAGAACACCGGGAGGCACAGATACGCAGTATTTT
cdr3_aa: CASKRTPGGTDTQYF

clone_size: -
cdr3_length: 14
j_call: TRBJ2-1
d_call: -
v_call: TRBV9
cdr3_nt: TGTGCCAGCAGCCCCGGGTCCCTCCGAAATGAGCAGTTCTTC
cdr3_aa: CASSPGSLRNEQFF

clone_size: -
cdr3_length: 13
j_call: TRBJ2-2
d_call: -
v_call: TRBV19
cdr3_nt: TGTGCCAGTACGGAGGGGCGAACCGGGGAGCTGTTTTTT
cdr3_aa: CASTEGRTGELFF

clone_size: -
cdr3_length: 12
j_call: TRBJ2-7
d_call: -
v_call: TRBV6-1
cdr3_nt: TGTGCCAGCAGTGAAGTAGACTACGAGCAGTACTTC
cdr3_aa: CASSEVDYEQYF

clone_size: -
cdr3_length: 15
j_call: TRBJ2-1
d_call: -
v_call: TRBV7-2
cdr3_nt: TGTGCCAGCAGCTTATCAGGGGCGGAGGACCCGCCTCAGTTCTTC
cdr3_aa: CASSLSGAEDPPQFF

clone_size: few
cdr3_length: 15
j_call: TRBJ2-7
d_call: -
v_call: TRBV6-5
cdr3_nt: TGTGCCAGCAGTTACAGCCCCCCGGGAACCTACGAGCAGTACTTC
cdr3_aa: CASSYSPPGTYEQYF

clone_size: -
cdr3_length: 15
j_call: TRBJ2-2
d_call: -
v_call: TRBV19
cdr3_nt: TGTGCCAGTAGAGGCCCTCGCGGGATAACCGGGGAGCTGTTTTTT
cdr3_aa: CASRGPRGITGELFF

clone_size: -
cdr3_length: 15
j_call: TRBJ1-5
d_call: -
v_call: TRBV5-1
cdr3_nt: TGCGCCAGCAGCTTGGCCGCCGGGGGGGGTCAGCCCCAGCATTTT
cdr3_aa: CASSLAAGGGQPQHF

clone_size: -
cdr3_length: 15
j_call: TRBJ2-3
d_call: TRBD2
v_call: TRBV4-2
cdr3_nt: TGTGCCAGCAGCCTCACCGGGACTACCACAGATACGCAGTATTTT
cdr3_aa: CASSLTGTTTDTQYF

clone_size: -
cdr3_length: 14
j_call: TRBJ2-1
d_call: TRBD2
v_call: TRBV5-1
cdr3_nt: TGCGCCAGCAGCTTAGCGGGAGGGGTCGATGAGCAGTTCTTC
cdr3_aa: CASSLAGGVDEQFF